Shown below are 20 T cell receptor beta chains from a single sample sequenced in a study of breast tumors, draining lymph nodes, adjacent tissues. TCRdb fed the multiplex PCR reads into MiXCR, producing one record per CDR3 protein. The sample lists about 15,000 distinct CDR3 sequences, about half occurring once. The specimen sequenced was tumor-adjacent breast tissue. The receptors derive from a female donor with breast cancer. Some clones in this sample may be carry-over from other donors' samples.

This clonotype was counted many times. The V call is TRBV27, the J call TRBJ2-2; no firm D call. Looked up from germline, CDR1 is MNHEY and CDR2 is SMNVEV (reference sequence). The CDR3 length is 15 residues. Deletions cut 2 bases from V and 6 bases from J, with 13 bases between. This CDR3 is CASSLGLRIAGELFF. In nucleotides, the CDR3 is TGTGCCAGCAGTTTAGGTCTACGAATCGCCGGGGAGCTGTTTTTT.

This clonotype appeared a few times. CDR3 sequence: CSARVGDTQYF. The DNA for the CDR3 is TGCAGTGCTAGAGTTGGGGATACGCAGTATTTT. This rearrangement joins TRBV20-1 to TRBJ2-3; D not resolved. The CDR3 runs 11 residues. CDR1 and CDR2 from the germline V gene are DFQATT and SNEGSKA (reference sequence). The V and J ends lost 1 base and 6 bases respectively, with 5 bases between them.

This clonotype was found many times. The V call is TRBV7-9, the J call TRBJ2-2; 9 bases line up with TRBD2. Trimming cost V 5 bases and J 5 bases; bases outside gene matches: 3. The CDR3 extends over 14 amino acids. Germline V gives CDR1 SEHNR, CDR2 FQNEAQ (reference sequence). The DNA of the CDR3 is TGTGCCAGCAGCCAAGCGGGAGGTACCGGGGAGCTGTTTTTT. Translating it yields CASSQAGGTGELFF.

The DNA for the CDR3 is TGTGCCAGCAGTTTAGTTCGGCATGAGCAGTTCTTC. As protein: CASSLVRHEQFF. The chain is built from TRBV12-3 or TRBV12-4 and TRBJ2-1; D gene ambiguous. This CDR3 contains 12 residues. V was clipped by 1 base and J by 8 bases, with 6 bases between them.

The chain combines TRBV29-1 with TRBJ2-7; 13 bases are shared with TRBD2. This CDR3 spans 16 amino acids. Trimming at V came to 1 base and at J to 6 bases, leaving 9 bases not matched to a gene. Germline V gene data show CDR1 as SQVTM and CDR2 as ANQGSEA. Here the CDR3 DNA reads TGCAGCGTTGAAGGGACTAGCGGGAGCCACTTCTGCGAGCAGTACTTC. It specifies CSVEGTSGSHFCEQYF.

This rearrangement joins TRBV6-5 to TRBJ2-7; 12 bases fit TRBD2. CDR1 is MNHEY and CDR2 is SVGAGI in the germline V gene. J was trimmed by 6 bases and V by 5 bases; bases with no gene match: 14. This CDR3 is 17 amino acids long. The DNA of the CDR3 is TGTGCCAGCAGTCCGCTGACTAGCGGGAGCCACTTCTGCGAGCAGTACTTC. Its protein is CASSPLTSGSHFCEQYF.

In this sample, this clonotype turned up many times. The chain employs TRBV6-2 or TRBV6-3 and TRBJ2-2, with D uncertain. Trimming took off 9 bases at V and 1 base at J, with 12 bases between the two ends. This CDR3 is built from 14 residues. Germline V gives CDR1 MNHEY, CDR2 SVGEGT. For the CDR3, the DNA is TGTGCCAGTCGACCGTCAGGGAACACCGGGGAGCTGTTTTTT. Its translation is CASRPSGNTGELFF.

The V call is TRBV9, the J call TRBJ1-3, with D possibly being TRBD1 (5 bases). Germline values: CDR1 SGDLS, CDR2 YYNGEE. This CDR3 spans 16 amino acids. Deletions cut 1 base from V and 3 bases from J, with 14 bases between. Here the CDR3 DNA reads TGTGCCAGCAGCGTACCCCGCCGGGACTTTGGAAACACCATATATTTT. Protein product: CASSVPRRDFGNTIYF.

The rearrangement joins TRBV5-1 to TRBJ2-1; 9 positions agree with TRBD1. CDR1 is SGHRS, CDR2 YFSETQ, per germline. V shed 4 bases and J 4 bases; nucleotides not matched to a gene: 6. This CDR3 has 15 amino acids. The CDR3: CASSLGQGKYNEQFF. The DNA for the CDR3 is TGCGCCAGCAGCCTGGGACAGGGTAAATACAATGAGCAGTTCTTC.

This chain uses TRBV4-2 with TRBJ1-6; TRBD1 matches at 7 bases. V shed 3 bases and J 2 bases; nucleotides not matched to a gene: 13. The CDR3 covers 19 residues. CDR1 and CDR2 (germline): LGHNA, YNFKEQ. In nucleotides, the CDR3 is TGTGCCAGCAGCCAGGGGACTAGGCAGGGGGAGACCTATAATTCACCCCTCCACTTT. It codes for CASSQGTRQGETYNSPLHF.

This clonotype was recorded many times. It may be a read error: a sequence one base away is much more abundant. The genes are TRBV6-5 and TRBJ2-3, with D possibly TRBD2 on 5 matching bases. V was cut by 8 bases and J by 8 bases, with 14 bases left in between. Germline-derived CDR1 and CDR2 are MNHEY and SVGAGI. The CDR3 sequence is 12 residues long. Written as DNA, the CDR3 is TGTGCCAGCTCGCCGGGGATAGGTACGCAGTATTTT. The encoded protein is CASSPGIGTQYF.

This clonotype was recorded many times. The CDR3, as DNA: TGTGCCACCAGCAGAGATCTACAGTACACCGGGGAGCTGTTTTTT. Amino acids: CATSRDLQYTGELFF. The rearrangement joins TRBV15 to TRBJ2-2; D gene uncertain. Between the trimmed V and J ends, which lost 0 bases and 3 bases, there was a span of 8 bases. This CDR3 is built from 15 residues. Germline V gives CDR1 LNHNV, CDR2 YYDKDF (reference sequence).

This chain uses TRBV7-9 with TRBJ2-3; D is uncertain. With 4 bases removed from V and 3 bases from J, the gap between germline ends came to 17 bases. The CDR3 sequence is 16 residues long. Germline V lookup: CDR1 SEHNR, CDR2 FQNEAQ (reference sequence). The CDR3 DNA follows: TGTGCCAGCAGCTCTCCAGAAACCCGTTTAACAGATACGCAGTATTTT. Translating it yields CASSSPETRLTDTQYF.

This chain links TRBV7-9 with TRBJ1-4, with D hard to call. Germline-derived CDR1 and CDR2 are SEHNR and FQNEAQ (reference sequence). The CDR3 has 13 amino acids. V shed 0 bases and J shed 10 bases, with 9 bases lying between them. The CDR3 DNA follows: TGTGCCAGCAGCTTAGCCCTGACCGGAAAACTGTTTTTT. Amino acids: CASSLALTGKLFF.

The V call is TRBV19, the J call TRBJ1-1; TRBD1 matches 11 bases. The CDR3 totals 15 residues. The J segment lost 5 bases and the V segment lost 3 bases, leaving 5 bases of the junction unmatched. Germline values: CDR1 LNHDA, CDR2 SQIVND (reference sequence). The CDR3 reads CASSMRTGGSTEAFF. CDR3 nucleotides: TGTGCCAGTAGTATGCGGACAGGGGGCAGTACTGAAGCTTTCTTT.

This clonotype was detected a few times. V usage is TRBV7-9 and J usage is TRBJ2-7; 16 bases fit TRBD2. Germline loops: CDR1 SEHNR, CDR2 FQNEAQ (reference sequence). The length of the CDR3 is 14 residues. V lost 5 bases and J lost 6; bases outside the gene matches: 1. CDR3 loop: CASSGTSGGGEQYF. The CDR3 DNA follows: TGTGCCAGCAGCGGGACTAGCGGGGGGGGCGAGCAGTACTTC.

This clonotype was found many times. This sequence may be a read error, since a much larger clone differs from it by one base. CDR3 amino acids: CASSHSSGGRLWEQFF. The CDR3 DNA follows: TGTGCCAGCAGTCATTCGAGCGGAGGGCGGCTATGGGAGCAGTTCTTC. V is TRBV6-5 and J is TRBJ2-1, with a weak D call TRBD2 (6 bases). Trimming left V 5 bases short and J 10 bases short, with 24 bases between. Germline V CDR1 and CDR2: MNHEY, SVGAGI. The CDR3 contains 16 residues.

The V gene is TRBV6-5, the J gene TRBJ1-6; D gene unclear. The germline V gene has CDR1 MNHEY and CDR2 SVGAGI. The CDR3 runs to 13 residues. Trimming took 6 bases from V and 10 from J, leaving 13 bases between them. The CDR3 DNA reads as TGTGCCAGCAGCCCCCCCCCCGCGTCACCCCTCCACTTT. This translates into CASSPPPASPLHF.

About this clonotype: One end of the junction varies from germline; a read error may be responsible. DNA of the CDR3: TGTGCCAGCAGCTTAGCTCGGAGCGGCATCTCTGGAGACACCATATACTTT. As protein: CASSLARSGISGDTIYF. This chain connects TRBV11-3 to TRBJ1-3; no clear D gene. CDR1 SGHNT and CDR2 YENEEA come from the germline V gene. The CDR3 totals 17 residues.

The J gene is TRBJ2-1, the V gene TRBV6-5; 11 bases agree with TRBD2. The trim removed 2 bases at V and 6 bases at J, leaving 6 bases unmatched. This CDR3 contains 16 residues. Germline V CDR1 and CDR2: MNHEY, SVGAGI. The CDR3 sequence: CASSYGTSGRVNEQFF. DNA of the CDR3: TGTGCCAGCAGTTACGGGACTAGCGGTAGAGTCAATGAGCAGTTCTTC.